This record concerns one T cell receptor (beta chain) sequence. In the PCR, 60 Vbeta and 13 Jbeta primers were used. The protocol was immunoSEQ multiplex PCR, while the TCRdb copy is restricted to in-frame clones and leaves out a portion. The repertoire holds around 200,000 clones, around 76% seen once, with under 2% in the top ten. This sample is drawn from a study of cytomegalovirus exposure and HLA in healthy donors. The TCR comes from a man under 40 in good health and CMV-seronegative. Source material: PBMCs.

The CDR3 protein is CASSFRGQDYGYTF. DNA for the CDR3: TGTGCCAGCAGCTTTAGAGGACAGGACTATGGCTACACCTTC. The rearrangement links TRBV7-8 to TRBJ1-2; 7 bases fit TRBD1. V shed 3 bases and J 3 bases; nucleotides not matched to a gene: 4. The length of the CDR3 is 14 residues. Germline V gives CDR1 SGHVS, CDR2 FQNEAQ. Filled out from reference TRBV7-8 and TRBJ1-2, the complete variable domain reads GAGVSQSPRYKVAKRGQDVALRCDPISGHVSLFWYQQALGQGPEFLTYFQNEAQLDKSGLPSDRFFAERPEGSVSTLKIQRTQQEDSAVYLCASSFRGQDYGYTFGSGTRLTVV.